This is a list of T cell receptor beta chains from one sample in a study of T-cell reconstitution after alpha-beta-depleted transplantation in children. From the PCR reads, TCRdb called clonotypes with MiXCR, one entry per CDR3 protein. The data hold 250,000 to 350,000 distinct CDR3 sequences, with about 10% observed a single time. Here the sequenced sample was PBMCs from the stem cell graft donor, taken from the stem cell graft. The receptors come from a human donor who donated a stem cell graft to a child with SCID. The CDR3 runs from the conserved cysteine through the conserved F or W. The D gene is left open where the match is weak.

>TRBJ2-1|TRBV4-1|.
CASSLLSGQRYNEQFF
>TRBJ2-2|TRBV11-2|.
CASSLGSWDSQITNTGELFF
>TRBJ2-3|TRBV20-1|TRBD2
CSAPASGENTQYF
>TRBJ2-1|TRBV27|TRBD1
CASSWDRGRYNEQFF
>TRBJ1-3|TRBV12-3/TRBV12-4|.
CASSLRKRDSGNTIYF
>TRBJ2-2|TRBV5-1|TRBD2
CASSERPSGVAPGELFF
>TRBJ2-4|TRBV5-1|TRBD1
CASSTTTGNLAKNIQYF
>TRBJ2-7|TRBV6-1|TRBD2
CASRPQTSGANYEQYF
>TRBJ2-7|TRBV4-2|.
CASSQDRQASYEQYF
>TRBJ2-3|TRBV7-9|.
CASTDGVGFTDTQYF